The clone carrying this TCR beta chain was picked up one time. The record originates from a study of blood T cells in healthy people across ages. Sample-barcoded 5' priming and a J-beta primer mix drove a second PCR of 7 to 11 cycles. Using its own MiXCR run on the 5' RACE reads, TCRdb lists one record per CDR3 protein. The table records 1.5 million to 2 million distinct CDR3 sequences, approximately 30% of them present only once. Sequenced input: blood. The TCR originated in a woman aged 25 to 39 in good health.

CDR3: CASPETGGGTDTQYF. In DNA form, the CDR3 reads TGTGCCAGCCCGGAAACGGGGGGCGGTACTGATACGCAGTATTTT. The V call is TRBV12-3 or TRBV12-4, the J call TRBJ2-3; possible D gene TRBD2, 7 bases. The V and J ends lost 8 bases and 6 bases respectively, with 21 bases between them. The CDR3 is 15 residues long.